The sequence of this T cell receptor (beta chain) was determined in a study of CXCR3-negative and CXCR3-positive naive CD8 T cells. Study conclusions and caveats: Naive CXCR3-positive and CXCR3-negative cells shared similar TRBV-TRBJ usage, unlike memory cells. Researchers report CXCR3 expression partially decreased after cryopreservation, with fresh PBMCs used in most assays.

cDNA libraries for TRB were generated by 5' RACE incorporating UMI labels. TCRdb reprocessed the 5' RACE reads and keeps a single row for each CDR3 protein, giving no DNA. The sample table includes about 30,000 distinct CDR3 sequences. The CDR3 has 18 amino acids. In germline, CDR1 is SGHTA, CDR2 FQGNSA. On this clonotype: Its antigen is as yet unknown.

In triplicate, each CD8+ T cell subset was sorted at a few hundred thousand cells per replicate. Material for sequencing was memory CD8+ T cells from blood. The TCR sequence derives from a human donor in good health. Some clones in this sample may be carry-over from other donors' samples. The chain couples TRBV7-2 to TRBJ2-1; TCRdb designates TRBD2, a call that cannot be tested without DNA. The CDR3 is CASSLSALAGGMGNEQFF.